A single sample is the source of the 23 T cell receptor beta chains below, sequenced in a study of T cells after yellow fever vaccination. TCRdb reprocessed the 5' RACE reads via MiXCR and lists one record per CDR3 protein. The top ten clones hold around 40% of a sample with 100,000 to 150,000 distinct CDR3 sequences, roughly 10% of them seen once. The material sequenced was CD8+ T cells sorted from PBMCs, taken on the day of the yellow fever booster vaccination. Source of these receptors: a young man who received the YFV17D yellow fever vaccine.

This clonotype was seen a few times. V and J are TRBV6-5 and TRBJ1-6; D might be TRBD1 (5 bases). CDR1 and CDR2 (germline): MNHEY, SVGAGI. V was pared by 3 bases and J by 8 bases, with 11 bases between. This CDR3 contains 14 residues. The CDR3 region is CASSYRTTDSPLHF. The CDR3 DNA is TGTGCCAGCAGTTATAGGACAACGGATTCACCCCTCCACTTT.

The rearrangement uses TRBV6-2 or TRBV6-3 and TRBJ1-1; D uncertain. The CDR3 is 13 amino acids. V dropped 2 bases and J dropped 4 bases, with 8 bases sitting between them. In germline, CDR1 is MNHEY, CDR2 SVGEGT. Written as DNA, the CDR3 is TGTGCCAGCAGTTACGTCGGGGTCACTGAAGCTTTCTTT. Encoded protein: CASSYVGVTEAFF.

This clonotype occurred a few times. CDR3 coding DNA: TGTGCCACCAGCAGAGATGGGACTAGCGTCTACAATGAGCAGTTCTTC. This codes for CATSRDGTSVYNEQFF. V gene TRBV15 combines with J gene TRBJ2-1; 10 bases align to TRBD2. J lost 3 bases, V lost 0 bases, and 2 bases had no gene match. Germline V gene sequence: CDR1 LNHNV, CDR2 YYDKDF (reference sequence). The CDR3 runs to 16 residues.

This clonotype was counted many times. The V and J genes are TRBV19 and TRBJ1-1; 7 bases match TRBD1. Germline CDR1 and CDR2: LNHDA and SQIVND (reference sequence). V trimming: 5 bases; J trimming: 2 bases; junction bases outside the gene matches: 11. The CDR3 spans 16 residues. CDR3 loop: CASSFSGTALNTEAFF. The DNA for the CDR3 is TGTGCCAGTAGTTTTTCCGGGACAGCTCTTAACACTGAAGCTTTCTTT.

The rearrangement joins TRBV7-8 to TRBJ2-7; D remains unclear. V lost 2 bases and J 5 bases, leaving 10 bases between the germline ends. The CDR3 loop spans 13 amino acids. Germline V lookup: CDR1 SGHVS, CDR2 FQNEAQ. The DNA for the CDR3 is TGTGCCAGCAGCTTATACCCCCGGGACGAGCAGTACGTC. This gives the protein CASSLYPRDEQYV.

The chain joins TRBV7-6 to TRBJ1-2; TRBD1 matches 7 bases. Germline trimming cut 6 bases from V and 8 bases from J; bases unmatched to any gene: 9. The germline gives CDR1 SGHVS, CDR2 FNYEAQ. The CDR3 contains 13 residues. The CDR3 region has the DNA TGTGCCAGCAGTCTGACAGGGAATGAGGGCTACACCTTC. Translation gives CASSLTGNEGYTF. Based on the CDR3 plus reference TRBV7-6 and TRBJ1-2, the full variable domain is GAGVSQSPRYKVTKRGQDVALRCDPISGHVSLYWYRQALGQGPEFLTYFNYEAQQDKSGLPNDRFSAERPEGSISTLTIQRTEQRDSAMYRCASSLTGNEGYTFGSGTRLTVV.

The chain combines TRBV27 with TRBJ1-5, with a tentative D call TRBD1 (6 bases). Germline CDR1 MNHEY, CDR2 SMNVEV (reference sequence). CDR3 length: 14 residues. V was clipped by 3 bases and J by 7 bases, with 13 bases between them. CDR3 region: CASSFRGDRQPQHF. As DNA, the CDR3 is TGTGCCAGCAGTTTCAGGGGTGATCGGCAGCCCCAGCATTTT.

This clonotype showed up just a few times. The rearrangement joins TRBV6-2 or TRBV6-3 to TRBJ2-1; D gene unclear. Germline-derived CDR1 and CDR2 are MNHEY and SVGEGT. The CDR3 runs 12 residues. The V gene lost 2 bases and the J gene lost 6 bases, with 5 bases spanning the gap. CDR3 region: CASSYGSNEQFF. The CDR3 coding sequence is TGTGCCAGCAGTTACGGTAGCAATGAGCAGTTCTTC.

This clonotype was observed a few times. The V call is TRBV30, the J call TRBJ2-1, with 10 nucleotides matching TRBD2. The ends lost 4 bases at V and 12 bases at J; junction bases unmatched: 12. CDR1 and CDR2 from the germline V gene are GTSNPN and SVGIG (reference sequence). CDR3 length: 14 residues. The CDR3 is CAWNQLAGNLGQFF. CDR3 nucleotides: TGTGCCTGGAACCAACTAGCGGGGAACCTTGGGCAGTTCTTC.

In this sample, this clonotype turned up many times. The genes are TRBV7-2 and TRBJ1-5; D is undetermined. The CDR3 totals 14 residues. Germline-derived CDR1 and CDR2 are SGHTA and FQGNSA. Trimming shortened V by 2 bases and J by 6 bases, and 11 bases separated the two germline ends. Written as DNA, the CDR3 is TGTGCCAGCAGCTTAAACCCAAGGAGTCAGCCCCAGCATTTT. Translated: CASSLNPRSQPQHF.

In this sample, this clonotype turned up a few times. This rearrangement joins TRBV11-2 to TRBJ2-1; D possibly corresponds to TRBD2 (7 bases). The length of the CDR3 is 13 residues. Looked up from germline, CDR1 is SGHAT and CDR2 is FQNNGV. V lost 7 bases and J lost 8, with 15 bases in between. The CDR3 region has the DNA TGTGCCAGCACCTGGACGGGGGGCGATGAGCAGTTCTTC. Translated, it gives CASTWTGGDEQFF.

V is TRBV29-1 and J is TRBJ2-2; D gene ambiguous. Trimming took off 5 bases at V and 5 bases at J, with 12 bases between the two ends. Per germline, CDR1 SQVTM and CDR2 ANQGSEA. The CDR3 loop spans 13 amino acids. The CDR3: CSVNGVLTGELFF. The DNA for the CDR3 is TGCAGCGTTAATGGGGTTTTGACCGGGGAGCTGTTTTTT.

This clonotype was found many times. The CDR3 bases are TGTGCCAGCAGCTACGCGGCGGGGTTTCTTCTCACAGATACGCAGTATTTT. Its translation is CASSYAAGFLLTDTQYF. The chain combines TRBV11-2 with TRBJ2-3; D might be TRBD2 (6 bases). The length of the CDR3 is 17 residues. Trimming stripped 4 bases from V and 2 bases from J, with 19 bases between. Germline CDR1 reads SGHAT; CDR2 reads FQNNGV.

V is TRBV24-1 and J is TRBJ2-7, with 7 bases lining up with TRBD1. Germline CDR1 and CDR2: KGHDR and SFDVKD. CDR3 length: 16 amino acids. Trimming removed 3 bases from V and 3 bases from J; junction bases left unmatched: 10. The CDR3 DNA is TGTGCCACCAGTGATGTCCCGGGACAGAAATGCTACGAGCAGTACGTC. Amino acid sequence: CATSDVPGQKCYEQYV.

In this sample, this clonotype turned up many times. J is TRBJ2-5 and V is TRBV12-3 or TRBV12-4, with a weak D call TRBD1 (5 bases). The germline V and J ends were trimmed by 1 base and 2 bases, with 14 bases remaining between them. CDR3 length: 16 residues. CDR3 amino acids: CASSLGAGREQETQYF. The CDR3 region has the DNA TGTGCCAGCAGTTTAGGGGCAGGGCGAGAGCAAGAGACCCAGTACTTC.

CDR3 DNA: TGTGCCAGCAGTTACGCGGGGGCGGTCATCTGGCTCGCGCGGGTGGGCACTGAAGCTTTCTTT. It translates to CASSYAGAVIWLARVGTEAFF. The chain couples TRBV6-6 to TRBJ1-1, with TRBD1 as a possible D gene (6 bases). Between the trimmed V and J ends, which lost 2 bases and 4 bases, there was a span of 32 bases. Germline-derived CDR1 and CDR2 are MNHNY and SVGAGI (reference sequence). This CDR3 is 21 amino acids long.

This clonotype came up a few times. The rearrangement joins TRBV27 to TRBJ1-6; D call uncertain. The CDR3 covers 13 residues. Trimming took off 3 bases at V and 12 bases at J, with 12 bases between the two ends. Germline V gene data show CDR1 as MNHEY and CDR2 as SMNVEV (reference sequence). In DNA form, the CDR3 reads TGTGCCAGCAGTTTGGGCGGACTTGGACCCCTCCACTTT. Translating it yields CASSLGGLGPLHF.

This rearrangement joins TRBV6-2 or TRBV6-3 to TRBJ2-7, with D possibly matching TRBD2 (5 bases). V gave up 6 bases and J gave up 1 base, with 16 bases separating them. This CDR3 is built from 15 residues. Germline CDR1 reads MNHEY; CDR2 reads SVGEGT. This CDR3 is CASSPGYSHSYEQYV. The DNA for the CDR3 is TGTGCCAGCAGCCCGGGGTATAGTCATTCCTACGAGCAGTACGTC.

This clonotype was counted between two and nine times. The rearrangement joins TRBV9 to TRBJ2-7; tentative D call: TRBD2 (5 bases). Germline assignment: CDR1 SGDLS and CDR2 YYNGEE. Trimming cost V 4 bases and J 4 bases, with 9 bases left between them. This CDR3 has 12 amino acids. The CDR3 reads CASSPREYEQYF. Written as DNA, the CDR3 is TGTGCCAGCAGCCCTCGGGAATACGAGCAGTACTTC.

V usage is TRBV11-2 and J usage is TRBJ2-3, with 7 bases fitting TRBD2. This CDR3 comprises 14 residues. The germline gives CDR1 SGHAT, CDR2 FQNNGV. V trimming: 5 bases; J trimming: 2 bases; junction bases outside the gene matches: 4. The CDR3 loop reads CASSPAGDTDTQYF. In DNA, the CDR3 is TGTGCCAGCAGCCCCGCGGGGGACACAGATACGCAGTATTTT.

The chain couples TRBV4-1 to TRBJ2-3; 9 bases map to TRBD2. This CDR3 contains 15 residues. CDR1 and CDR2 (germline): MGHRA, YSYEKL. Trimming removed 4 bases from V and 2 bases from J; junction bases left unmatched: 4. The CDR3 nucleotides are TGCGCCAGCAGCCTAGCGGGGGACACCACAGATACGCAGTATTTT. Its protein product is CASSLAGDTTDTQYF.

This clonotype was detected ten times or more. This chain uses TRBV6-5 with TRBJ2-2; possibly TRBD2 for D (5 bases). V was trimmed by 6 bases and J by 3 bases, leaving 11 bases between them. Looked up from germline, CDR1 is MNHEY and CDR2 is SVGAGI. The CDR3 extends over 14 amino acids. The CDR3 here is CASSEGSYTGELFF. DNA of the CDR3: TGTGCCAGCAGCGAAGGGAGTTACACCGGGGAGCTGTTTTTT.

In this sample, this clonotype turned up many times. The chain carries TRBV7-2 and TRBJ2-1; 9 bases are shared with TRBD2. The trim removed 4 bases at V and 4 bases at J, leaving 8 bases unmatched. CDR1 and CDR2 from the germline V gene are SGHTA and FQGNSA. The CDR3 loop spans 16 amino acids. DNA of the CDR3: TGTGCCAGCAGCTCCGCTAGCGGGGAGCCATACAATGAGCAGTTCTTC. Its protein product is CASSSASGEPYNEQFF. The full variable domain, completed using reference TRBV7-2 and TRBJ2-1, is GAGVSQSPSNKVTEKGKDVELRCDPISGHTALYWYRQSLGQGLEFLIYFQGNSAPDKSGLPSDRFSAERTGGSVSTLTIQRTQQEDSAVYLCASSSASGEPYNEQFFGPGTRLTVL.